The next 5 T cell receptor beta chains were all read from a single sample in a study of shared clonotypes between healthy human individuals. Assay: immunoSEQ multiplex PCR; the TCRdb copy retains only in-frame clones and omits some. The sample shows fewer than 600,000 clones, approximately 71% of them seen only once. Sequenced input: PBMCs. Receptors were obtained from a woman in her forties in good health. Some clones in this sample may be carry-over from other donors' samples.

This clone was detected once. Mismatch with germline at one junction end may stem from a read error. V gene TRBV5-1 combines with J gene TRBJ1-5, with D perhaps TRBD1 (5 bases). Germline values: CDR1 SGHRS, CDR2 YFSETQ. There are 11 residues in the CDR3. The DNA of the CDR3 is TGCGCCAGCAGCTTGTTTAGGGGTAGGTATTTT. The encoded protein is CASSLFRGRYF.

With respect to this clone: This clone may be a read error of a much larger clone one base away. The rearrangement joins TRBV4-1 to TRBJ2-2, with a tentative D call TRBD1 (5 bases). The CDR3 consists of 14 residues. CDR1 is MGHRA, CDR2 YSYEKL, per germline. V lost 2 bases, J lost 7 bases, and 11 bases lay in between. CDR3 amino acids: CASSQPGHLGELFF. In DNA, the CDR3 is TGCGCCAGCAGCCAACCTGGACACCTCGGGGAGCTGTTTTTT.

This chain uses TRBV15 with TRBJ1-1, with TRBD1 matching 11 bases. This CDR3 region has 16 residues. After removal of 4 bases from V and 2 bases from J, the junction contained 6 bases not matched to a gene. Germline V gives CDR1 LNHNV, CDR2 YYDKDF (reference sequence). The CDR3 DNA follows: TGTGCCACCAGCAAAGGGACAGGGGGGTACAACACTGAAGCTTTCTTT. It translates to CATSKGTGGYNTEAFF.

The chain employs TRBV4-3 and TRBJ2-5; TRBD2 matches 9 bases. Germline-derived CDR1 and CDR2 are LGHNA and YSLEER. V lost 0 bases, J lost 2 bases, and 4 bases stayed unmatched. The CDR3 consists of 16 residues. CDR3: CASSQEGAGGQETQYF. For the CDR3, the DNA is TGCGCCAGCAGCCAAGAAGGAGCGGGAGGACAAGAGACCCAGTACTTC.

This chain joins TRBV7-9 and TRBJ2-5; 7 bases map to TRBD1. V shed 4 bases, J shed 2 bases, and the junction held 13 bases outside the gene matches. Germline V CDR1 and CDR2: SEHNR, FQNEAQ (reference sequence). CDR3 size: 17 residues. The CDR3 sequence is CASSSPPGTALQETQYF. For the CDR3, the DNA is TGTGCCAGCAGCTCCCCACCCGGGACAGCCCTTCAAGAGACCCAGTACTTC.